The T cell receptor beta chain described here comes from a study of T-cell memory formation after mild COVID-19 (dated by TCRdb to about 2021). With regard to the full study: TCR sequence clusters from the two donors were found to be largely donor specific. Longitudinal TCRalpha and TCRbeta repertoire sequencing tracked T-cell clones expanding and contracting after mild COVID-19 in a couple of donors. Two young, previously healthy adult volunteers, one female and one male, were included in the cohort.

Between the V and J ends, shortened by 0 bases and 1 base respectively, the junction contains 10 bases. The germline V gene gives CDR1 as SGHRS and CDR2 as YFSETQ. Inclusive of the bounding cysteine and phenylalanine, the CDR3 is 15 residues long. Just CDR3 DNA is preserved here, 45 bases in frame from base 1. Results the study describes overall, beyond this receptor: Contracting CD4+ clones appeared mostly in the CM and EM memory subsets, whereas CD8+ clones were enriched in EMRA. The study included only a couple of mild cases, and larger cohorts that include severe cases with pre-infection samples were judged to be necessary. Balanced CD4/CD8 phenotypes were observed for clones contracting from day 15 to 85, whereas a bias towards CD4+ was observed for a second wave of clones expanding from day 15 to 37. Some responding clones were found in pre-infection memory, which suggests that pre-existing cross-reactive memory T cells took part in the SARS-CoV-2 response. SARS-CoV-2 specificity of the second-wave clones peaking on day 37 was not confirmed.

This clonotype was seen a few times. Which antigen it targets is not known. One base away there is no much larger clone; base qualities are not given. Ficoll-Paque density gradient centrifugation was the method used to isolate PBMCs. Sequencing was carried out with an Illumina NovaSeq 6000. TCRalpha and TCRbeta cDNA libraries were built by 5'RACE with constant-segment primers, adding sample barcodes and unique molecular identifiers. Trizol reagent was used to extract RNA from every sample. Library amplification was performed in two PCR steps, and a second sample barcode and Illumina TruSeq adapters were introduced in the second step. Sequencing of the libraries was done on an Illumina NovaSeq, producing 2 x 150 bp paired-end reads. In the authors' own workflow: Demultiplexing of reads and collapsing into UMI-guided consensus sequences were performed with migec v1.2.7. With mixcr v2.1.11, UMI consensuses were aligned to TRA and TRB V and J templates and assembled into clonotypes. Expanded or contracted clonotypes were those called significant by both edgeR and NoisET, with noise models trained on biological replicates. For edgeR calls, a false discovery rate-adjusted p below 0.01 and a log2 fold-change threshold of 1 were applied. As an exploratory analysis of dynamics, max-normalized trajectories of the 1000 most abundant clonotypes were examined with PCA combined with hierarchical clustering. Separately sequenced CD4+ and CD8+ repertoires were used to assign the CD4 or CD8 phenotype of responding clones. In-frame beta chains were kept once TCRdb had trimmed the public reads at Q25 with fastp and called clones with MiXCR. Records with the same CDR3 protein are collapsed into one entry carrying the most frequent genes and DNA. Here the V and J calls rest on TCRdb's processing, not on the authors' analysis. This sample has about 250,000 distinct CDR3 sequences in its table, and around 15% of those were observed once. The ten largest clonotypes hold roughly 3.6% of the sample.

The rearranged segments are TRBV5-1 and TRBJ1-1; the D gene identity is not certain. Source material: PBMCs or a T cell subset sorted from them (not recorded which). The receptor was isolated from a man aged 18 to 35 who had mild COVID-19 (a few samples of this study predate the infection). The sample titles of this study are shuffled in the database, so cell type and time point are left out; the donor was told from shared clones. The CDR3 corresponds to CASSLAPNQNTEAFF. The DNA reads as follows: TGCGCCAGCAGCTTGGCCCCTAATCAGAACACTGAAGCTTTCTTT.